Presented here are 13 T cell receptor beta chains from one specimen sequenced in a study of CD8+ T cells in alopecia areata. As the sequencing template, cDNA was produced by extracting RNA and reverse transcribing it. Method: immunoSEQ multiplex PCR; TCRdb's copy keeps in-frame clones and lacks some. The repertoire consists of around 100,000 clones, none detected only once. Sequenced input: lesional skin. These receptors came from a C3H/HeJ mouse with alopecia areata. For this strain, the MHC haplotype corresponds to H2-k.

This clone was picked up a small number of times. The genes are named according to mouse. The CDR3 extends 4 residues past the end of the read, so its final part is completed from the germline J gene. The V gene is TRBV1, the J gene TRBJ2-7; a weak D match, TRBD1 (5 bases). Looked up from germline, CDR1 is NSQYPW and CDR2 is LRSPGD (reference sequence). This CDR3 has 15 amino acids. The covered CDR3 bases are TGCACCTGCAGTGCAGAAGGCAGGGCTTGGTAT. Translation: CTCSAEGRAWY. The CDR3 reads in full as CTCSAEGRAWYEQYF.

This clone occurred a few times. TCRdb and the translated DNA give different amino acids at residue 13; the protein presented here is the one translated from the DNA. The genes are named according to mouse. The CDR3 goes on 3 residues after the read ends, and that part is filled in from the germline J gene. The gene calls are TRBV5 and TRBJ1-3, with 7 positions matching TRBD1. This CDR3 contains 16 residues. V shed 0 bases, J shed 0 bases, and the junction held 2 bases outside the gene matches. Germline V CDR1 and CDR2: LGHNA, YNLKQL (reference sequence). The CDR3 here is CASSQDWDSSGNTLYF. The sequenced CDR3 bases are TGTGCCAGCAGCCAAGATTGGGACAGTTCTGGAAATACG.

This clone has just a few counts. Mouse gene names and germline throughout. The read ends 4 residues before the CDR3 terminus; that terminus is restored from the germline J gene. Distinct nucleotide sequences in the sample also encode this CDR3. The chain joins TRBV13-1 to TRBJ2-3; 7 positions agree with TRBD2. The junction had 4 bases not matched to a gene; V was cut back by 3 bases and J by 0 bases. The CDR3 sequence is 15 residues long. Germline V lookup: CDR1 NSHNY, CDR2 SYGAGN. The CDR3 reads CASSGLGSSAETLYF. CDR3 bases read: TGTGCCAGCAGTGGACTGGGATCTAGTGCAGAA.

A word on this clone: Germline and genes here are mouse. From the germline J gene comes the end of the CDR3, since the read stops 4 residues before it. This chain links TRBV13-3 with TRBJ1-1; tentatively, D is TRBD1 (5 bases). The CDR3 totals 14 residues. V lost 2 bases, J lost 0 bases, and 8 bases lay in between. Germline values: CDR1 NNHDY, CDR2 SYVADS. CDR3 loop: CASSERGSNTEVFF. CDR3 DNA (partial): TGTGCCAGCAGTGAAAGGGGTTCAAACACA.

This clone was found many times. Germline and genes: mouse. Sequencing ends 4 residues short of the CDR3 end; the germline J gene provides the rest. The chain uses TRBV13-3 and TRBJ2-1; D might be TRBD1 (6 bases). The germline V and J ends were trimmed by 4 bases and 3 bases, with 11 bases remaining between them. The CDR3 consists of 14 residues. Per germline, CDR1 NNHDY and CDR2 SYVADS. The CDR3 bases that were read are TGTGCCAGCAGTCCAGGGGTAGGCTATGCT. It yields the protein CASSPGVGYA. The whole CDR3 sequence reads CASSPGVGYAEQFF.

As concerns this clone: Germline and genes here are mouse. Sequencing ends 4 residues short of the CDR3 end; the germline J gene provides the rest. This chain joins TRBV13-3 and TRBJ2-1; 12 bases line up with TRBD1. This CDR3 has 16 residues. V lost 4 bases to trimming and J lost 3 bases; unmatched junction nucleotides: 5. CDR1 and CDR2 from the germline V gene are NNHDY and SYVADS. The sequenced CDR3 bases are TGTGCCAGCAGTTCTGGGACAGGGGGCGGCTATGCT. Translated: CASSSGTGGGYA. The whole CDR3 sequence reads CASSSGTGGGYAEQFF.

A note on this clone: TCRdb gives a protein that differs at residue 12 from what the DNA encodes, so the protein here is translated from the DNA. The listed genes are named as in mouse. The CDR3 extends 3 residues past the end of the read, so its final part is completed from the germline J gene. The V call is TRBV1, the J call TRBJ1-6, with 8 bases fitting TRBD1. TRBJ1-6 has ORF status, its function being uncertain. This CDR3 contains 15 residues. V shed 1 base, J shed 7 bases, and the junction held 3 bases outside the gene matches. Germline-derived CDR1 and CDR2 are NSQYPW and LRSPGD (reference sequence). The chain's CDR3 is CTCSAGQGWNSPLYF. The CDR3 DNA, read in part, is TGCACCTGCAGTGCAGGACAGGGGTGGAATTCGCCC.

As to this clone: Gene names follow the mouse nomenclature. Sequencing ends 4 residues short of the CDR3 end; the germline J gene provides the rest. This chain connects TRBV13-3 to TRBJ2-5, with TRBD1 as a possible D gene (5 bases). Germline V gives CDR1 NNHDY, CDR2 SYVADS. The V end was cut by 3 bases, the J end by 2 bases, with 13 bases between. The CDR3 consists of 15 residues. CDR3 amino acids: CASSGQPVGQDTQYF. The sequenced part of the CDR3 DNA is TGTGCCAGCAGTGGACAGCCTGTTGGCCAAGAC.

Details on this clone: Gene labels here are mouse ones. The observed sequence ends 4 residues before the CDR3 terminus, with the missing tail filled in from the germline J gene. The chain links TRBV19 to TRBJ2-1; the D is unclear. The V gene's germline CDR1 is FNHDT and CDR2 SITEND (reference sequence). CDR3 length: 14 residues. Deletions cut 2 bases from V and 3 bases from J, with 9 bases between. The CDR3: CASSITQFYAEQFF. The sequenced CDR3 bases are TGTGCCAGCAGTATTACACAATTCTATGCT.

As for this clone: The listed TCRdb protein conflicts with the DNA translation at residue 12, and the protein shown is translated directly from the DNA. Gene names and germline match the mouse. The read ends 3 residues before the CDR3 terminus; that terminus is restored from the germline J gene. The V and J genes are TRBV17 and TRBJ1-3; TRBD1 might be the D (5 bases). Trimming removed 6 bases from V and 1 base from J, with 13 bases in between. The germline V gene has CDR1 MNHDT and CDR2 YYDKIL. The length of the CDR3 is 15 residues. Incomplete CDR3 DNA: TGTGCTAGCAGCCCGGGCAGGGTGTCTGGAAATACG. Protein product: CASSPGRVSGNT. The full-length CDR3 reads as CASSPGRVSGNTLYF. Supplemented by reference TRBV17 and TRBJ1-3, the full variable domain reads DTTVKQNPRYKLARVGKPVNLICSQTMNHDTMYWYQKKPNQAPKLLLFYYDKILNREADTFEKFQSSRPNNSFCSLYIGSAGLEYSAMYLCASSPGRVSGNTLYFGEGSRLIVV.

The sample holds a few counts of this clone. Gene names refer to mouse genes. Sequencing ends 4 residues short of the CDR3 end; the germline J gene provides the rest. The J gene is TRBJ2-1, the V gene TRBV19, with 10 bases identical to TRBD1. The CDR3 sequence is 15 residues long. Trimming removed 0 bases from V and 5 bases from J; junction bases left unmatched: 2. Germline V CDR1 and CDR2: FNHDT, SITEND (reference sequence). The CDR3 bases that were read are TGTGCCAGCAGTATAGTCGGGACAGGGGATGCT. Translating gives CASSIVGTGDA. The full CDR3 sequence reads CASSIVGTGDAEQFF.

In this sample, this clone turned up a few times. Genes and germline come from the mouse. The read stops 4 residues short of the end of the CDR3; the missing end is completed from the germline J gene. V usage is TRBV1 and J usage is TRBJ1-1, with 10 bases aligning to TRBD1. The CDR3 runs 15 residues. From germline, CDR1 is NSQYPW and CDR2 LRSPGD (reference sequence). The CDR3 reads CTCSAEGTGAAEVFF. The part of the CDR3 DNA that was read is TGCACCTGCAGTGCAGAGGGGACAGGGGCCGCA.

This clone was seen a few times. Mouse germline and gene names are used. The read ends 4 residues shy of where the CDR3 ends; the end is completed using the germline J gene. The gene calls are TRBV13-3 and TRBJ2-1; TRBD1 matches at 9 bases. Trimming removed 1 base from V and 2 bases from J; junction bases left unmatched: 4. Germline CDR1 is NNHDY and CDR2 is SYVADS. CDR3 length: 16 amino acids. CDR3 sequence: CASSDPDRGDYAEQFF. The sequenced part of the CDR3 DNA is TGTGCCAGCAGTGATCCGGACAGGGGCGACTATGCT.